This T cell receptor (beta chain) was identified in a study of T cells in Graves' hyperthyroidism and ophthalmopathy. Amplification targeted TCR beta CDR3 regions from RNA transcripts. With the HTBI primer set, the TCR CDR3 went through a first round of RT-PCR. TCRdb fed the multiplex PCR reads into MiXCR, producing one record per CDR3 protein. The table has around 560,000 distinct CDR3 sequences, approximately 15% seen once; the top ten hold approximately 18%. This clonotype was seen ten or more times. After removal of 9 bases from V and 6 bases from J, the junction contained 8 bases not matched to a gene. The length of the CDR3 is 13 residues.

This chain connects TRBV12-3 or TRBV12-4 to TRBJ2-1; 7 nucleotides line up with TRBD2. Sequenced input: blood. The receptor's source is a woman aged 18 to 35 with Graves' hyperthyroidism. The CDR3 DNA follows: TGTGCCAGTGGGGTGGGAGGGAGCAATGAGCAGTTCTTC. As protein: CASGVGGSNEQFF.